This T cell receptor beta chain was sequenced for a study of human T cells and chemical hapten exposure (dated by TCRdb to the early 2020s). For the wider study: For sensitization, 2% DPC in acetone was applied to a 2 cm by 2 cm area of upper inner arm skin. Patch testing on the upper back used Finn chambers containing 0.01% DPC, with scoring done after 6 days according to International Contact Dermatitis Research Group standards. Patient blood was sampled pre-sensitization (week 0) and at 2, 6 and about 24 weeks after DPC sensitization. Patients additionally received weekly therapeutic DPC doses to the scalp throughout the approximately 25-week study period. Libraries were pooled for sequencing, and variation in per-sample TCR yields was attributed mainly to small differences in library volumes within the pool. Nearly 30 alopecia patients provided blood for TCR sequencing at one to four time points (pre-sensitization, 2, 6 and 24 weeks). The mostly female patient cohort included alopecia areata with under or over 50% scalp involvement, alopecia totalis and alopecia universalis. The study tracked peripheral blood TCR repertoire changes in vivo during primary and secondary sensitization to the hapten diphenylcyclopropenone (DPC) in alopecia patients.

Worth noting for this clonotype: The antigen this receptor binds is unknown. No qualities accompany the bases; no much larger clone lies one base away.

The time point tag for this specimen amounts to: patch test 1, 2 weeks after DPC sensitization. Explained via the paper, the treatment or condition label denotes: therapeutic diphenylcyclopropenone sensitization with weekly scalp DPC. At each patch-test visit, blood was drawn before the patch test was applied. Patients were considered eligible if aged 18 to 70, diagnosed with alopecia and deemed suitable for DPC therapy, and patients were excluded if pregnant. Unfractionated whole blood was collected in Tempus Blood RNA tubes, and total RNA was extracted from that blood. The paper's findings and limits, for the study overall: Repeated subsampling changed both the strength of the expansion versus patch-test correlation and the threshold at which the correlation became significant. Expanded TCRs formed significantly more large CDR3 similarity clusters than pre-sensitization or healthy control sets, consistent with antigen-driven responses. Patch test score correlated positively with the number of PT1 expanded TCRs, reaching significance at thresholds 8, 16 and 32 but not at 4. Because all patients had alopecia, a presumed autoimmune disease, the immune response of the patients might differ from that of healthy individuals. DPC sensitization did not change the number of TCRs with a frequency above 1 in 1000, and there was no evidence of changes in global repertoire structure.

The CDR1 and CDR2 encoded by the germline V gene (reference sequence) are LGHDT and YNNKEL. V lost 1 base and J lost 1 base, and the count of bases not matched to a germline gene is 9. The CDR3 sequence holds 17 residues, the cysteine and phenylalanine included. CDR3 DNA only is kept here, 51 bases in frame from base 1. The library was generated by RACE. Instrument on record: NextSeq 500. Library preparation attached unique molecular identifiers to individual cDNA molecules for quantitative, reproducible TCR counting. Each blood RNA sample was used to sequence both TCR alpha and TCR beta chains. The source study handled its data this way. Samples had a median of roughly 87,000 TCRs, with a range from about 23,224 to 700,000. V, J and CDR3 annotation of the TCR reads was carried out using the Decombinator software suite. For PS versus PT1 abundance plots, all samples were subsampled to the same number of TCRs (28,000). Expanded TCRs were defined as absent before sensitization and observed at least eight times at the 2-week time point. The public reads were run again by TCRdb, first through fastp at Q25 and then through MiXCR, and only productive beta chains were kept. CDR3 protein duplicates are merged, each entry listing the most common genes and DNA. TCRdb assigned the V and J calls; the authors' analysis was not used. In all, the sample holds 300,000 to 450,000 distinct CDR3 sequences, and more than 4.5% of those were seen once. The ten largest clonotypes hold 2% to 2.5% of the sample.

The sample here was whole blood, taken in connection with sensitization to the hapten diphenylcyclopropenone (DPC). The chain uses TRBV3-1 and TRBJ2-5, and TRBD2 aligns with 7 junction nucleotides. The clonotype comes from a woman aged 50 to 65 with alopecia areata. Some clones in this sample may be carry-over from other donors' samples. The CDR3 amino acid sequence is: CASSQVGPAGFQETQYF. The DNA reads as follows: TGTGCCAGCAGCCAAGTTGGTCCAGCGGGGTTCCAAGAGACCCAGTACTTC.